This T cell receptor beta chain is from a study of T-cell memory formation after mild COVID-19. The study, taken as a whole, reports: Contracting clones from day 15 to 85 showed balanced CD4/CD8; later expanders favored CD4+.

Germline V gene sequence: CDR1 DFQATT, CDR2 SNEGSKA (reference sequence). V lost 5 bases and J lost 3, with 16 bases in between. CDR3 length: 14 residues. Employing constant-segment primers, 5'RACE generated TCR alpha and TCR beta cDNA libraries bearing sample barcodes and UMIs. TCRdb called the 5' RACE reads again in MiXCR, with one record for every CDR3 protein. Of under 300,000 distinct CDR3 sequences listed, 8% to 10% were seen once; the top ten hold approximately 22%. This clonotype was recorded once. Its target is unknown. Sequencing input: PBMCs or a T cell subset sorted from them (not recorded which). The chain joins TRBV20-1 to TRBJ2-5; a possible D gene is TRBD2 (6 bases). The origin of this receptor is a young man who had mild COVID-19 (a few samples of this study predate the infection). Cell type and time point are not known. CDR3 amino acids: CSAPLPGLEETQYF. Here the CDR3 DNA reads TGCAGTGCTCCGTTACCGGGACTGGAAGAGACCCAGTACTTC.